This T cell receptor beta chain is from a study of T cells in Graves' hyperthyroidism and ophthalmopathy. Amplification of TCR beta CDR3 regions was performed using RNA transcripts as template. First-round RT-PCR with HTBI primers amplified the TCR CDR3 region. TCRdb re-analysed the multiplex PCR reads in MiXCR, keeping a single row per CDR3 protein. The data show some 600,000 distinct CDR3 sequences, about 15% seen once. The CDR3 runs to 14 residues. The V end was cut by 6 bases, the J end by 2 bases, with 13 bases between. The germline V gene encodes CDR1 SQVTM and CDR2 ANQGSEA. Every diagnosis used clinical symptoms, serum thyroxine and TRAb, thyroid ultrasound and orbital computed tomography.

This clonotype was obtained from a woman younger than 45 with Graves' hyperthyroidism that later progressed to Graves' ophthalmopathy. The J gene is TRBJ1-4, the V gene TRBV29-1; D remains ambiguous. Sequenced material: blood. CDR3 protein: CSVEMGDTNEKLFF. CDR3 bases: TGCAGCGTCGAAATGGGTGATACTAATGAAAAACTGTTTTTT.